This record concerns one TCR beta chain sequence. These data are taken from a study of blood T cell repertoires in COVID-19. Study information: Italy, Spain and the United States were the sources of the convalescent and acute COVID-19 samples.

In the original analysis: Scientists estimated how many nucleated cells there were by amplifying reference gene primers. Sequenced by immunoSEQ multiplex PCR; TCRdb stores in-frame clones only, minus some. V and J calls and clone size are copied from that table; D and trimming were computed from the DNA. The sample lists about 210,000 clones; around four fifths were seen once. The CDR3 sequence is 13 residues long. Germline V gene sequence: CDR1 SGHRS, CDR2 YFSETQ. Between the trimmed V and J ends, which lost 3 bases and 4 bases, there was a span of 10 bases. Those enrolled, adults aged 18 to 89 years, came from about two dozen US areas. Among Cohort 3 donors, those recovered had two negative PCRs, clearance, or symptom resolution.

Material for sequencing was PBMCs or T cells enriched from blood (not recorded which). The gene calls are TRBV5-1 and TRBJ2-5; no clear D. This TCR was recovered from a man aged 35-49 years who had recovered from COVID-19. In nucleotides, the CDR3 is TGCGCCAGCAGCTATCCGTCGGGAGAGACCCAGTACTTC. Translated: CASSYPSGETQYF.